One and the same sample provided the 5 T cell receptor beta chains below, sequenced in a study of blood T cell repertoires in COVID-19. TCRdb's table, derived via immunoSEQ multiplex PCR, lists solely in-frame clones and lacks some. Here the sample spans about 190,000 clones, around nine tenths being singletons. Sequences were obtained from peripheral blood. These TCRs come from a middle-aged woman who had recovered from COVID-19.

The V and J genes are TRBV7-8 and TRBJ2-7, with 10 bases matching TRBD2. Per the germline V gene, CDR1 is SGHVS and CDR2 is FQNEAQ. CDR3 length: 15 residues. The trim removed 2 bases at V and 3 bases at J, leaving 4 bases unmatched. CDR3 nucleotide sequence: TGTGCCAGCAGCTTACCTAGCGGGAGAGTCTACGAGCAGTACTTC. Its translation: CASSLPSGRVYEQYF.

The V gene is TRBV30, the J gene TRBJ2-2; weak D call: TRBD1 (6 bases). Between the trimmed V and J ends, which lost 2 bases and 5 bases, there was a span of 15 bases. Germline CDR1 and CDR2: GTSNPN and SVGIG (reference sequence). The CDR3 runs to 15 residues. CDR3 bases: TGTGCCTGGAGTTGGTCAGGGGCAGGGACCGGGGAGCTGTTTTTT. It is translated as CAWSWSGAGTGELFF.

The chain employs TRBV7-6 and TRBJ1-1; the D gene is possibly TRBD1 (5 bases). V was cut by 5 bases and J by 6 bases, with 13 bases left in between. The CDR3 totals 13 residues. Germline assignment: CDR1 SGHVS and CDR2 FNYEAQ. CDR3 bases: TGTGCCAGCAGCACGGGGGGTAATGCTGAAGCTTTCTTT. It encodes CASSTGGNAEAFF.

CDR3 nucleotides: TGTGCCAGCCATAACGATGGTCGGGGTCAGCCCCAGCATTTT. Amino acids: CASHNDGRGQPQHF. The chain couples TRBV19 to TRBJ1-5; D is uncertain. The CDR3 contains 14 residues. V lost 9 bases and J 6 bases, leaving 18 bases between the germline ends. Germline CDR1 and CDR2: LNHDA and SQIVND (reference sequence).

The chain uses TRBV11-2 and TRBJ2-7, with 11 bases lining up with TRBD1. With 0 bases clipped from V and 3 bases from J, the junction kept 4 bases outside the gene matches. CDR1 SGHAT and CDR2 FQNNGV come from the germline V gene. This CDR3 region has 16 residues. CDR3 loop: CASSLDLGTGGYEQYF. Here the CDR3 DNA reads TGTGCCAGCAGCTTAGATCTTGGGACAGGGGGCTACGAGCAGTACTTC.